The rows below give T cell receptor beta chains drawn from one sample of a study of cytomegalovirus exposure and HLA in healthy donors. Here immunoSEQ multiplex PCR was the method, and the copy in TCRdb shows in-frame clones only, minus some. The table records roughly 100,000 clones, 70% to 80% of them present only once. Sample: PBMCs. The receptors come from a female donor in good health and CMV-seronegative. The CDR3 runs from the conserved cysteine through the conserved F or W. The D gene is left open where the match is weak. The size field is filled for only some rows; it gives once, few, many or a size class.

D: TRBD2
V: TRBV10-3
size: NA
J: TRBJ2-3
DNA: TGTGCCATCGGTAGCGGGAGAGACGATACGCAGTATTTT
CDR3: CAIGSGRDDTQYF

D: TRBD1
V: TRBV12-5
size: NA
J: TRBJ2-7
DNA: TGTGCTAGTGGTACCACAGGGGTAACCTACGAGCAGTACTTC
CDR3: CASGTTGVTYEQYF

D: TRBD1
V: TRBV7-9
size: NA
J: TRBJ1-5
DNA: TGTGCCAGCAGCCTCACAGGGGAAGGCAATCAGCCCCAGCATTTT
CDR3: CASSLTGEGNQPQHF

D: TRBD2
V: TRBV14
size: NA
J: TRBJ2-2
DNA: TGTGCCAGCAGCCAAGTCGGCGGGAGCGGGGACACCGGGGAGCTGTTTTTT
CDR3: CASSQVGGSGDTGELFF

D: NA
V: TRBV4-2
size: NA
J: TRBJ2-1
DNA: TGTGCCAGCAGCCAAGAAGGGTCCGAAGGCGGGGTTCGGGAGCAGTTCTTC
CDR3: CASSQEGSEGGVREQFF

D: TRBD2
V: TRBV9
size: NA
J: TRBJ2-3
DNA: TGTGCCAGCAGCGCCCGGGGCAGCGGGAGTATCCTAGATACGCAGTATTTT
CDR3: CASSARGSGSILDTQYF

D: NA
V: TRBV2
size: NA
J: TRBJ1-1
DNA: TGTGCCAGCAGTACGGACAGCCCTGAAGCTTTCTTT
CDR3: CASSTDSPEAFF

D: TRBD2
V: TRBV7-6
size: NA
J: TRBJ2-7
DNA: TGTGCCAGCAGCGCGCCGGGACTAGCGAGAGGCCGGCAGTACTTC
CDR3: CASSAPGLARGRQYF

D: NA
V: TRBV7-8
size: NA
J: TRBJ2-3
DNA: TGTGCCAGCAGTCGAGAACGAGCGACGAGGGCAGATACGCAGTATTTT
CDR3: CASSRERATRADTQYF

D: NA
V: TRBV30
size: NA
J: TRBJ2-5
DNA: TGTGCCTGGAGTGTAGTAGTAAGCGAGACCCAGTACTTC
CDR3: CAWSVVVSETQYF

D: NA
V: TRBV2
size: NA
J: TRBJ2-7
DNA: TGTGCCAGCAGTCAGGATAACTACGAGCAGTACTTC
CDR3: CASSQDNYEQYF

D: NA
V: TRBV12-1
size: NA
J: TRBJ2-7
DNA: TGTGCCAGCAGCTTTGCGAGTAGCGGATCCTACGAGCAGTACTTC
CDR3: CASSFASSGSYEQYF

D: TRBD1
V: TRBV10-3
size: NA
J: TRBJ1-4
DNA: TGTGCCATCAGTGACGGACAGGGCGAAAAACTGTTTTTT
CDR3: CAISDGQGEKLFF

D: TRBD2
V: TRBV19
size: NA
J: TRBJ2-7
DNA: TGTGCCAGTAGTTCCCGACTAGCGAACTACGAGCAGTACTTC
CDR3: CASSSRLANYEQYF

D: NA
V: TRBV9
size: few
J: TRBJ1-1
DNA: TGTGCCAGCAGCGTAGGTAGCCGAAACACTGAAGCTTTCTTT
CDR3: CASSVGSRNTEAFF